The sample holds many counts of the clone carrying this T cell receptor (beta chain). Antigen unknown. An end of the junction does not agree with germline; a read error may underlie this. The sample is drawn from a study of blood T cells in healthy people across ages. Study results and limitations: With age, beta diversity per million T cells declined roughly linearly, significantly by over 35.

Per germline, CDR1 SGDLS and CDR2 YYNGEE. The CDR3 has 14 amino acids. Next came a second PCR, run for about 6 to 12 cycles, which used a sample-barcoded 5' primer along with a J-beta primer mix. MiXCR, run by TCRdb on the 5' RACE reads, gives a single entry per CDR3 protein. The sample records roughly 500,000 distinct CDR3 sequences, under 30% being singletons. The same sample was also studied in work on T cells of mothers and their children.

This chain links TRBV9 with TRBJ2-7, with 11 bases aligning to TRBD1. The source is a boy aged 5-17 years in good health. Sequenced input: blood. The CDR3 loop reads CASSSGQGAYEQYF. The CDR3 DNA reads TGCGCCAGCAGCTCGGGACAGGGGGCCTACGAGCAGTACTTC.